The 9 T cell receptor beta chains below come from one sample, sequenced in a study of blood T cell repertoires in COVID-19. Assay used: immunoSEQ multiplex PCR; TCRdb lists only in-frame clones, some missing. The sample holds approximately 460,000 clones; about 88% are singletons and the top ten take 0.8% to 0.9%. Sequenced material: peripheral blood. These receptors originate from a man younger than 35 with COVID-19, enrolled during active disease.

The J gene is TRBJ1-6, the V gene TRBV25-1, with no clear D. The V end lost 6 bases, the J end lost 4 bases, and 13 bases lay between the germline ends. The length of the CDR3 is 15 residues. Germline CDR1 is MGHDK and CDR2 is SYGVNS. The CDR3 loop reads CASRATGGYNSPLHF. In DNA, the CDR3 is TGTGCCAGCAGGGCGACGGGAGGATATAATTCACCCCTCCACTTT.

The chain joins TRBV2 to TRBJ1-5; D ambiguous. This CDR3 is built from 16 residues. V was cut by 6 bases and J by 2 bases, with 17 bases left in between. Germline V gene sequence: CDR1 SNHLY, CDR2 FYNNEI. The CDR3 is CASSPPGNLGNQPQHF. The CDR3, as DNA: TGTGCCAGCAGCCCTCCCGGGAACCTTGGCAATCAGCCCCAGCATTTT.

For the CDR3, the DNA is TGTGCCAGCAGCTTAGGGACAGGCCGGCAAGAGACCCAGTACTTC. Translation gives CASSLGTGRQETQYF. The chain joins TRBV7-6 to TRBJ2-5; 7 nucleotides line up with TRBD1. This CDR3 contains 15 residues. Trimming cost V 1 base and J 2 bases; bases outside gene matches: 4. CDR1 is SGHVS, CDR2 FNYEAQ, per germline.

The CDR3 is CASSPLGQGTYEQYF. The CDR3 bases are TGTGCCAGCTCACCTCTAGGACAGGGGACCTACGAGCAGTACTTC. The chain recombines TRBV18 with TRBJ2-7; 9 bases align to TRBD1. J lost 2 bases, V lost 3 bases, and 5 bases had no gene match. Germline CDR1 reads KGHSH; CDR2 reads LQKENI. The length of the CDR3 is 15 residues.

The chain is built from TRBV2 and TRBJ1-6; 11 bases are a match to TRBD1. J lost 7 bases, V lost 6 bases, and 5 bases had no gene match. From germline, CDR1 is SNHLY and CDR2 FYNNEI. This CDR3 has 15 residues. The CDR3 bases are TGTGCCAGCAGCGTTGGACAGGGGGCAAATTCACCCCTCCACTTT. Its translation: CASSVGQGANSPLHF.

This clone was seen just once. The rearrangement uses TRBV29-1 and TRBJ2-2, with D hard to call. Trimming stripped 5 bases from V and 1 base from J, with 14 bases between. This CDR3 spans 15 amino acids. Germline V gives CDR1 SQVTM, CDR2 ANQGSEA. Here the CDR3 reads CSVSGLRRNTGELFF. CDR3 DNA: TGCAGCGTTTCAGGCCTTCGACGGAACACCGGGGAGCTGTTTTTT.

This clone was seen a single time. This chain uses TRBV6-5 with TRBJ1-1; D gene uncertain. The CDR3 contains 15 residues. V lost 4 bases and J lost 5, with 17 bases in between. From germline, CDR1 is MNHEY and CDR2 SVGAGI. Here the CDR3 reads CASSLEGGISTEAFF. The CDR3 DNA sequence: TGTGCCAGCAGTTTAGAGGGAGGGATTTCAACTGAAGCTTTCTTT.

This chain links TRBV3-1 (or the pseudogene TRBV3-2) with TRBJ2-3; 12 bases map to TRBD2. The J segment lost 4 bases and the V segment lost 1 base, leaving 0 bases of the junction unmatched. From germline, CDR1 is LGHDT and CDR2 YNNKEL (reference sequence). CDR3 length equals 15 residues. CDR3 sequence: CASSQASGGADTQYF. CDR3 DNA sequence: TGTGCCAGCAGCCAAGCTAGCGGGGGGGCAGATACGCAGTATTTT.

The J gene is TRBJ2-2, the V gene TRBV2; D possibly corresponds to TRBD1 (6 bases). Trimming pared 7 bases from V and 6 bases from J, leaving 15 bases between. Germline V lookup: CDR1 SNHLY, CDR2 FYNNEI. The CDR3 loop spans 14 amino acids. CDR3 protein: CASIDRQTSGELFF. CDR3 coding DNA: TGTGCCAGCATCGACAGGCAGACATCCGGGGAGCTGTTTTTT.